This T cell receptor (beta chain) derives from a study of blood T cell repertoires in COVID-19. Study in general: From the United States, Italy and Spain came samples of acute and convalescent COVID-19. The cDNA or gDNA used as material had been derived from T cells, B-cell-depleted T cells, or PBMCs.

The CDR3 runs 15 residues. The trim removed 5 bases at V and 5 bases at J, leaving 9 bases unmatched. CDR1 and CDR2 (germline): SEHNR, FQNEAQ (reference sequence). Under the authors' procedure: Cell counts per sample came from amplifying reference gene primers. Assay: immunoSEQ multiplex PCR; the TCRdb copy retains only in-frame clones and omits some. V and J calls and clone size come straight from that table; D and trimming were deduced from the DNA. The sample holds around 270,000 clones, approximately 89% seen once. The V gene is TRBV7-9, the J gene TRBJ2-1; the match to TRBD2 covers 7 bases. This receptor was taken from a woman between 50 and 59 years old with acute or convalescent COVID-19. The sample comprised peripheral blood. The DNA of the CDR3 is TGTGCCAGCAGCCCCTGGGGGGGTTGGGACAATGAGCAGTTCTTC. It translates to CASSPWGGWDNEQFF.